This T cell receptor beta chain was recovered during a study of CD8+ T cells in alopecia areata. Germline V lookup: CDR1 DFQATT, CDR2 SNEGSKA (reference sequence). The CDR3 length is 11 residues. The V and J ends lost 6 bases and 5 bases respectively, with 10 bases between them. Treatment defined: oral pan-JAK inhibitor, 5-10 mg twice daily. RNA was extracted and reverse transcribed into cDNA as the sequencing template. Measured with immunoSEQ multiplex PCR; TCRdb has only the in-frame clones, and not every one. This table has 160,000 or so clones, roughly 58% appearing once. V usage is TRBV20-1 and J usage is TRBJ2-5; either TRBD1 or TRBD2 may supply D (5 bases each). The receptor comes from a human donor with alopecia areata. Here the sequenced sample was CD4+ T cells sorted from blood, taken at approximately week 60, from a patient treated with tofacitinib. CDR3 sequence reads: CSARWGETQYF. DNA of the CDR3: TGCAGTGCCCGCTGGGGGGAGACCCAGTACTTC.